These 23 T cell receptor beta chains originate from one sample sequenced in a study of Graves' ophthalmopathy and Graves' hyperthyroidism. Amplifying from RNA transcripts, the study obtained TCR beta CDR3 regions. Scientists carried out first-round RT-PCR using HTBI primers and then a second-round multiplex PCR. One entry per CDR3 protein, called by TCRdb with MiXCR from the multiplex PCR reads. The sample lists over a million distinct CDR3 sequences; around a third were seen once. Source material: peripheral blood or thyroid tissue (not recorded which). The receptors were gathered from an adult man with Graves' hyperthyroidism.

This clonotype appeared a few times. This rearrangement joins TRBV7-9 to TRBJ2-1, with no clear D. This CDR3 region has 12 residues. Per the germline V gene, CDR1 is SEHNR and CDR2 is FQNEAQ (reference sequence). Deletions cut 3 bases from V and 6 bases from J, with 6 bases between. CDR3 in DNA: TGTGCCAGCAGCTTTGCCCCCAATGAGCAGTTCTTC. It yields the protein CASSFAPNEQFF.

The V call is TRBV4-3, the J call TRBJ1-1; D not certain. Germline CDR1 LGHNA, CDR2 YSLEER. V dropped 0 bases and J dropped 6 bases, with 8 bases sitting between them. The CDR3 runs to 13 residues. CDR3 sequence: CASSQEHISEAFF. The CDR3, as DNA: TGCGCCAGCAGCCAAGAACACATCTCTGAAGCTTTCTTT.

This clonotype was seen many times. The gene calls are TRBV24-1 and TRBJ2-7; no firm D call. The CDR3 extends over 16 amino acids. Germline CDR1 and CDR2: KGHDR and SFDVKD. V lost 4 bases, J lost 0 bases, and 15 bases lay in between. The CDR3 nucleotides read TGTGCCACCAGTGACTCCCAAGGGCGGAACTCCTACGAGCAGTACTTC. Protein sequence: CATSDSQGRNSYEQYF.

The rearrangement joins TRBV5-1 to TRBJ1-2; tentatively, D is TRBD1 (5 bases). Per germline, CDR1 SGHRS and CDR2 YFSETQ. The CDR3 totals 14 residues. Trimming took off 4 bases at V and 6 bases at J, with 16 bases between the two ends. The CDR3 region is CASSDPQALNGYTF. The CDR3 nucleotides read TGCGCCAGCAGCGATCCACAGGCCCTCAATGGCTACACCTTC.

Many counts were recorded for this clonotype. The V gene is TRBV12-3 or TRBV12-4, the J gene TRBJ2-2; 13 nucleotides match TRBD2. The CDR3 extends over 16 amino acids. J was trimmed by 5 bases and V by 5 bases; bases with no gene match: 5. CDR3 DNA: TGTGCCAGCAGTAAGGGACTAGCGGGAAGGACCGGGGAGCTGTTTTTT. This translates into CASSKGLAGRTGELFF.

This clonotype has just a few counts. The V call is TRBV30, the J call TRBJ1-1; D might be TRBD1 (6 bases). CDR3 length: 13 amino acids. From germline, CDR1 is GTSNPN and CDR2 SVGIG (reference sequence). The V end was cut by 0 bases, the J end by 5 bases, with 10 bases between. This CDR3 reads CAWSVGGETEAFF. The CDR3 region has the DNA TGTGCCTGGAGTGTTGGGGGCGAGACTGAAGCTTTCTTT.

This chain uses TRBV4-1 with TRBJ2-7; D is undetermined. This CDR3 has 17 residues. Trimming took 1 base from V and 2 from J, leaving 18 bases between them. Germline values: CDR1 MGHRA, CDR2 YSYEKL. The CDR3 sequence is CASSQGLIGLGPYEQYF. The CDR3 DNA reads as TGCGCCAGCAGCCAAGGTCTCATAGGGCTAGGGCCCTACGAGCAGTACTTC.

The gene calls are TRBV10-3 and TRBJ2-7; 8 nucleotides align to TRBD1. The CDR3 sequence is 16 residues long. The ends lost 0 bases at V and 4 bases at J; junction bases unmatched: 8. Germline CDR1 reads ENHRY; CDR2 reads SYGVKD. CDR3 bases: TGTGCCATCAGTGAGTCGATGGGCCAGGGGGCTTACGAGCAGTACTTC. Encoded protein: CAISESMGQGAYEQYF.

This chain connects TRBV12-3 or TRBV12-4 to TRBJ2-5; 7 nucleotides align to TRBD1. The trim removed 5 bases at V and 9 bases at J, leaving 9 bases unmatched. The length of the CDR3 is 13 residues. DNA of the CDR3: TGTGCCAGCAGTAAACCCGGGACAGCGTCCCAGTACTTC. Its translation is CASSKPGTASQYF.

This clonotype was seen at least ten times. V usage is TRBV9 and J usage is TRBJ2-2; TRBD1 matches at 7 bases. This CDR3 has 15 amino acids. The trim removed 0 bases at V and 5 bases at J, leaving 4 bases unmatched. Germline CDR1 reads SGDLS; CDR2 reads YYNGEE. CDR3: CASSVATGLTGELFF. CDR3 nucleotides: TGTGCCAGCAGCGTAGCGACAGGGTTGACCGGGGAGCTGTTTTTT.

The sample holds many counts of this clonotype. This chain connects TRBV7-9 to TRBJ2-5, with 8 bases lining up with TRBD1. The germline CDR1 and CDR2 sequences are SEHNR and FQNEAQ (reference sequence). The CDR3 length is 16 residues. V shed 5 bases, J shed 0 bases, and the junction held 8 bases outside the gene matches. The CDR3, as DNA: TGTGCCAGCAGCGCGATCGGACAGGGATACCAAGAGACCCAGTACTTC. Translation: CASSAIGQGYQETQYF.

This clonotype turned up a few times. This chain connects TRBV6-5 to TRBJ2-5; D may be TRBD2 (5 bases). The CDR3 is made up of 14 amino acids. V gave up 5 bases and J gave up 1 base, with 11 bases separating them. Germline V gene lookup returns CDR1 MNHEY and CDR2 SVGAGI. The chain's CDR3 is CASSNTSPQETQYF. The CDR3 nucleotides are TGTGCCAGCAGTAATACTAGTCCCCAAGAGACCCAGTACTTC.

This clonotype was counted between two and nine times. A read error is likely, as this CDR3 ends without the conserved phenylalanine or tryptophan. The DNA is left out, because the CDR3 cannot be placed on it with certainty; the CDR3 is given as TCRdb lists it. This rearrangement joins TRBV7-2 to TRBJ1-1. Including both end residues, the CDR3 is 8 amino acids long. The V gene's germline CDR1 is SGHTA and CDR2 FQGNSA. CDR3 region: CASSLALP.

V usage is TRBV10-3 and J usage is TRBJ2-7, with no clear D. The germline V and J ends were trimmed by 10 bases and 2 bases, with 18 bases remaining between them. The CDR3 runs 14 residues. In germline, CDR1 is ENHRY, CDR2 SYGVKD. This CDR3 is CASTDLPTTYEQYF. The CDR3 coding sequence is TGTGCCAGCACGGACCTCCCAACGACCTACGAGCAGTACTTC.

Worth noting for this clonotype: A much larger clone sits a single nucleotide away, making a read error possible. The V gene is TRBV12-3 or TRBV12-4, the J gene TRBJ1-6, with TRBD1 as a possible D gene (5 bases). The CDR3 consists of 15 residues. Trimming removed 6 bases at V and 6 bases at J, with 15 bases between. CDR3 bases: TGTGCCAGCAGAGAGCGGACATGCCGTAATTCACCCCTCCACTTT. Translation gives CASRERTCRNSPLHF.

This clonotype was seen ten or more times. The J gene is TRBJ1-6, the V gene TRBV12-3 or TRBV12-4, with D possibly matching TRBD1 (6 bases). The CDR3 has 14 residues. The V gene lost 2 bases and the J gene lost 9 bases, with 11 bases spanning the gap. The CDR3 nucleotides are TGTGCCAGCAGTTTAAAACAGGGTGGTTCACCCCTCCACTTT. It yields the protein CASSLKQGGSPLHF.

This chain connects TRBV4-2 to TRBJ1-6; tentatively, D is TRBD1 (5 bases). Germline assignment: CDR1 LGHNA and CDR2 YNFKEQ. This CDR3 is 14 amino acids long. V lost 4 bases, J lost 10 bases, and 14 bases lay in between. Here the CDR3 reads CASSPAGKGSPLHF. CDR3 bases: TGTGCCAGCAGCCCGGCAGGGAAAGGATCACCCCTCCACTTT.

The chain joins TRBV7-6 to TRBJ1-3, with unresolved D. The CDR3 sequence is 13 residues long. Trimming removed 5 bases from V and 7 bases from J, with 12 bases in between. Germline V gene data show CDR1 as SGHVS and CDR2 as FNYEAQ. This chain's CDR3 is CASSADGFNTIYF. For the CDR3, the DNA is TGTGCCAGCAGCGCCGATGGATTTAACACCATATATTTT. The variable domain in full, completed from reference TRBV7-6 and TRBJ1-3, reads GAGVSQSPRYKVTKRGQDVALRCDPISGHVSLYWYRQALGQGPEFLTYFNYEAQQDKSGLPNDRFSAERPEGSISTLTIQRTEQRDSAMYRCASSADGFNTIYFGEGSWLTVV.

This clonotype showed up many times. This chain links TRBV19 with TRBJ1-5, with D perhaps matching TRBD1 (6 bases). Germline CDR1 and CDR2: LNHDA and SQIVND (reference sequence). This CDR3 spans 15 amino acids. V lost 3 bases and J 6 bases, leaving 15 bases between the germline ends. CDR3 protein: CASSIPRQGSQPQHF. In nucleotides, the CDR3 is TGTGCCAGTAGTATTCCCCGGCAGGGGAGTCAGCCCCAGCATTTT.

This clonotype was found a few times. The chain recombines TRBV12-3 or TRBV12-4 with TRBJ2-7; D is undetermined. CDR3 length equals 13 residues. Between the trimmed V and J ends, which lost 2 bases and 3 bases, there was a span of 8 bases. The CDR3 nucleotides read TGTGCCAGCAGTTTACGTTTTCTCTACGAGCAGTACTTC. Translating gives CASSLRFLYEQYF.

Ten or more counts support this clonotype. The J gene is TRBJ1-4, the V gene TRBV6-5; D uncertain. With 4 bases removed from V and 3 bases from J, the gap between germline ends came to 6 bases. CDR3 length: 13 amino acids. CDR1 MNHEY and CDR2 SVGAGI come from the germline V gene. The CDR3 DNA follows: TGTGCCAGCAGTTTGACATCTAATGAAAAACTGTTTTTT. Its protein is CASSLTSNEKLFF.

The CDR3: CSAGTPGGYTF. The CDR3 DNA reads TGCAGCGCCGGGACCCCTGGCGGCTACACCTTC. V gene TRBV29-1 combines with J gene TRBJ1-2; possible D gene TRBD1, 5 bases. V was clipped by 7 bases and J by 8 bases, with 14 bases between them. Germline V gene data show CDR1 as SQVTM and CDR2 as ANQGSEA. The CDR3 has 11 residues.

The V gene is TRBV10-3, the J gene TRBJ1-5; D remains unclear. In germline, CDR1 is ENHRY, CDR2 SYGVKD. This CDR3 is 11 amino acids long. The ends were cut back, 10 bases at V and 5 bases at J, with 9 bases in the middle. The CDR3 spells CASRVDQPQHF. The CDR3 bases are TGTGCCAGTCGTGTGGATCAGCCCCAGCATTTT.